What follows is one T cell receptor (beta chain) and its context. Antigen: not known. The sample originates from a study of cytomegalovirus exposure and HLA in healthy donors. In the PCR, 60 Vbeta and 13 Jbeta primers were used. This table comes from immunoSEQ multiplex PCR, and its TCRdb copy is limited to in-frame clones, with some not included. The table includes 130,000 to 150,000 clones, less than 85% detected once. General study findings and limits: In a later analysis, productive TCRs from donors in an Asian-associated ancestry cluster reportedly carried fewer N-insertions than the cohort mean. CMV antigen specificity was confirmed in vitro for three CMV-associated chains. A later analysis found TCR association rates differed by HLA locus, highest for DRB1 and lowest for HLA-C.

With 6 bases clipped from V and 2 bases from J, the junction kept 11 bases outside the gene matches. The CDR3 length is 16 residues. Germline CDR1 and CDR2: SGHDT and YYEEEE. The sample comprised PBMCs. The receptor's source is a man in his forties in good health and CMV-seropositive. The V and J genes are TRBV5-6 and TRBJ2-5; TRBD1 matches 9 bases. As DNA, the CDR3 is TGTGCCAGCACACCTTTGGACAGGGGCATTCAAGAGACCCAGTACTTC. Its protein product is CASTPLDRGIQETQYF.